This TCR beta chain is drawn from a study of T cell changes during pregnancy in multiple sclerosis (dated by TCRdb to about 2019). For the study in its entirety: The study examined how the T cell repertoire changed over the course of pregnancy in women with multiple sclerosis.

From the cysteine through the phenylalanine, the CDR3 covers 18 amino acids. The only DNA kept is the CDR3, 54 bases in frame from the first base. CDR1 and CDR2 are read off the germline V gene (reference sequence) as LNHDA and SQIVND. Compared with germline, V lacks 5 bases and J lacks 2 bases; bases without a gene match: 9. As concerns this clone: Its binding antigen is unknown. There are no base qualities to consult, and no much larger clone falls within one base.

The library was made by the immunoSEQ multiplex PCR assay. TCRdb took this table from immuneACCESS and kept in-frame rearrangements with V and J called. Such tables lack part of the clones; where checked against another copy, unresolved V genes explain under half of the gap, and the rest is unexplained. The table for this sample lists about 44,000 clones; 89% of them were counted only once. Approximately 1.1% of the sample belongs to the ten largest clones. The material was CD4+ T cells from peripheral blood mononuclear cells, obtained after pregnancy. The sequence joins TRBV19 to TRBJ2-1; 13 nucleotides in the junction match TRBD2. This TCR derives from a female donor with multiple sclerosis, enrolled in a pregnancy study. The CDR3 reads as follows: CASSPPSGLAGTYNEQFF. The DNA is TGTGCCAGTAGTCCACCTTCGGGACTAGCGGGAACCTACAATGAGCAGTTCTTC.